The rows below give T cell receptor beta chains drawn from one sample of a study of T cell repertoires in cytomegalovirus infection. Their specific antigens are unknown. In TCRdb, the reads were re-called with MiXCR into one record per CDR3 protein. This table has some 940,000 distinct CDR3 sequences, approximately 31% appearing once. Specimen: cultured CD8+ T cells from PBMCs, collected from culture after CMV antigen stimulation. The origin of the receptors is a human donor in good health (CMV status not recorded). Some clones in this sample may be carry-over from other donors' samples. Both conserved end residues are part of each CDR3. The order of the fields is D gene, clone size, J gene, V gene, CDR3 DNA, CDR3 protein. The D gene is left open where the match is weak. Clone size is not always given. Where it is, it says once, few, many or a class for expanded clones.

>TRBD1|many|TRBJ1-5|TRBV5-1
TGCGCCAGCAGCTCCGGACAGGGGACGGGCAATCAGCCCCAGCATTTT
CASSSGQGTGNQPQHF
>-|once|TRBJ1-5|TRBV28
TGTGCCAGCAATCGACTTGTGAGCAATCAGCCCCAGCATTTT
CASNRLVSNQPQHF
>-|few|TRBJ2-1|TRBV6-2/TRBV6-3
TGTGCCAGCACTCATGGACAGTTCGTATACAATGAGCAGTTCTTC
CASTHGQFVYNEQFF
>-|many|TRBJ2-3|TRBV7-8
TGTGCCAGCAGCTTAAACGGACTAGCCAGGGGGCTAAGCACAGATACGCAGTATTTT
CASSLNGLARGLSTDTQYF
>-|many|TRBJ2-2|TRBV7-2
TGTGCCAGCAGCTTATTCGACAAGGCGGCCGGGGAGCTGTTTTTT
CASSLFDKAAGELFF
>-|once|TRBJ2-2|TRBV6-6
TGTGCCAGCAGTTACAACGTGGGGGGCACCGGGGAGCTGTTTTTT
CASSYNVGGTGELFF
>-|few|TRBJ2-5|TRBV7-9
TGTGCCAGCAGCTTAGGGACCGAGATCTTGGAGACCCAGTACTTC
CASSLGTEILETQYF
>TRBD1|few|TRBJ1-1|TRBV27
TGTGCCAGCAGTCCCGGGACAGGGGTCGTCGCTGAAGCTTTCTTT
CASSPGTGVVAEAFF
>-|many|TRBJ2-3|TRBV7-6
TGTGCCAGCACCCCTGACGTTAGCCAGGGGCCCACAGATACGCAGTATTTT
CASTPDVSQGPTDTQYF
>-|-|TRBJ1-3|TRBV20-1
TGCAGTGCTAGGAGAAGGGTGGGCGGTCGTTTCTCTGGAAACACCATATATTTT
CSARRRVGGRFSGNTIYF
>-|once|TRBJ1-3|TRBV2
TGTGCCAGCAGTGGGGGGCATCGTGTTACTGGAAACACCATATATTTT
CASSGGHRVTGNTIYF
>-|few|TRBJ1-2|TRBV19
TGTGCCAGTAGGCTCGGGACCCAATCCTATCTCTATGGCTACACCTTC
CASRLGTQSYLYGYTF
>TRBD2|-|TRBJ2-1|TRBV6-1
TGTGCCAGCAGACCGGGACTAGGGACCTACAATGAGCAGTTCTTC
CASRPGLGTYNEQFF
>-|-|TRBJ2-3|TRBV15
TGTGCCACCAGCAGACTTCACCCGGATACGCAGTATTTT
CATSRLHPDTQYF
>-|-|TRBJ2-1|TRBV2
TGTGCCAGCACAGGGGTTGAGCAGTTCTTC
CASTGVEQFF
>TRBD1|few|TRBJ2-3|TRBV11-1
TGTGCCAGCGGACTGACAGGGGGGACAGATACGCAGTATTTT
CASGLTGGTDTQYF
>-|many|TRBJ2-3|TRBV7-6
TGTGCCAGCAGCTTAGCGGGGCTTGAGCAGTATTTT
CASSLAGLEQYF
>TRBD2|-|TRBJ2-1|TRBV6-6
TGTGCCAGCAGTTACTCACTCTTTCTAGCGGAGCTCAATGAGCAGTTCTTC
CASSYSLFLAELNEQFF
>-|-|TRBJ2-1|TRBV12-3/TRBV12-4
TGTGCCAGCAGTTTATATGACGGGTCCTACAATGAGCAGTTCTTC
CASSLYDGSYNEQFF
>-|few|TRBJ2-1|TRBV12-3/TRBV12-4
TGTGCCAGCAGTTTCGCGGGTATGTCCTACAATGAGCAGTTCTTC
CASSFAGMSYNEQFF
>-|-|TRBJ1-1|TRBV15
TGTGCCACCAGCAGAGATAGTAGGGGAGGGAACACTGAAGCTTTCTTT
CATSRDSRGGNTEAFF
>-|few|TRBJ1-3|TRBV20-1
TGCAGTGCTAGGGTTTGGGAGGGCTCTGGAAACACCATATATTTT
CSARVWEGSGNTIYF
>-|-|TRBJ2-2|TRBV27
TGTGCCAGCAGTTCATATAGGGACCACACCGGGGAGCTGTTTTTT
CASSSYRDHTGELFF
>-|-|TRBJ2-2|TRBV19
TGTGCTGTAGGGGGTGACGGCACCGGGGAGCTGTTTTTT
CAVGGDGTGELFF
>-|few|TRBJ1-6|TRBV19
TGTGCCAGTACTTATGGGAGCCGACATTCACCCCTCCACTTT
CASTYGSRHSPLHF
>-|few|TRBJ1-5|TRBV6-1
TGTGCCAGCAGGGACAGATGGGTTAGCAATCAGCCCCAGCATTTT
CASRDRWVSNQPQHF
>TRBD1|many|TRBJ1-6|TRBV7-9
TGTGCCAGCAGCTTAGGGCAGGGGGATTCACCCCTCCACTTT
CASSLGQGDSPLHF
>TRBD1|few|TRBJ1-2|TRBV6-1
TGTGCCAGCAGTGAGGGGACAGGATATTTCTATGGCTACACCTTC
CASSEGTGYFYGYTF
>-|-|TRBJ1-1|TRBV2
TGTGCCAGCAGTGATTACGAAGCTTTCTTT
CASSDYEAFF
>-|-|TRBJ1-1|TRBV5-4
TGTGCCAGCAGCTTTTGGGTGATGAACACTGAAGCTTTCTTT
CASSFWVMNTEAFF
>-|-|TRBJ1-2|TRBV5-1
TGCGCCAGCAGCTTGGCCTCGGTGGTGGGCAATGGCTACACCTTC
CASSLASVVGNGYTF
>-|few|TRBJ1-1|TRBV7-9
TGTGCCAGCAGCTTAGATATCAGGGAGGGAGGCACTGAAGCTTTCTTT
CASSLDIREGGTEAFF
>TRBD1|few|TRBJ1-5|TRBV4-1
TGCGCCAGCAGCAAAGGGGGCAGCCCTAGCAATCAGCCCCAGCATTTT
CASSKGGSPSNQPQHF
>TRBD2|many|TRBJ2-7|TRBV7-2
TGTGCCAGCAGTTATTCGGGGCGGGGGGGTTACGAGCAGTACTTC
CASSYSGRGGYEQYF
>TRBD1|few|TRBJ2-6|TRBV4-3
TGCGCCAGCAGCCAATCAGGGACAGAGAGCTCTGGGGCCAACGTCCTGACTTTC
CASSQSGTESSGANVLTF
>-|-|TRBJ1-6|TRBV2
TGTGCCAGCAGTGAAGCGCTTATGGGGCATTCACCCCTCCACTTT
CASSEALMGHSPLHF
>TRBD1|-|TRBJ1-3|TRBV7-6
TGTGCCAGCAGCTTAATGGGGACAGGGTTT
CASSLMGTGF
>-|-|TRBJ1-1|TRBV6-2/TRBV6-3
TGTGCCAGCAGTTACCCGCCCTCCATGAACACTGAAGCTTTCTTT
CASSYPPSMNTEAFF
>-|-|TRBJ2-1|TRBV4-1
TGCGCCAGCAGCCAAGTCCGGGACACCGATACCGCCAATGAGCAGTTCTTC
CASSQVRDTDTANEQFF
>-|few|TRBJ2-1|TRBV3-1
TGTGCCAGCAGCCCAAGTATGGACTACAATGAGCAGTTCTTC
CASSPSMDYNEQFF
>TRBD1|many|TRBJ1-6|TRBV10-3
TGTGCCATCAGCGCAGGGGGCAATTCACCCCTCCACTTT
CAISAGGNSPLHF
>-|-|TRBJ1-5|TRBV5-8
TGTGCCAGCAGCTTGGACAGGGAAAAGTGGGGTCAGCCCCAGCATTTT
CASSLDREKWGQPQHF